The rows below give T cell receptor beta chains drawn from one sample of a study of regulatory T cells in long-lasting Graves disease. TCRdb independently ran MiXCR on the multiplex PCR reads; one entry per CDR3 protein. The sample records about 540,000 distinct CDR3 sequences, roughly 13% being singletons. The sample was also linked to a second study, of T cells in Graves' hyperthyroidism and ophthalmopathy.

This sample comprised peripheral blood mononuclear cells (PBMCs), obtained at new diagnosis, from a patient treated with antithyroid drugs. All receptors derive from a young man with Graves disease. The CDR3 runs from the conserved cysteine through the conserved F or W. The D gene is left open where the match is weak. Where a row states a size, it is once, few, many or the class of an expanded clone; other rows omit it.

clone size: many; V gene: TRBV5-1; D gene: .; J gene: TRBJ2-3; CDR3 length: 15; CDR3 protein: CASSGRESRTDTQYF; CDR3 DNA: TGCGCCAGCAGTGGACGGGAGAGTCGGACAGATACGCAGTATTTT
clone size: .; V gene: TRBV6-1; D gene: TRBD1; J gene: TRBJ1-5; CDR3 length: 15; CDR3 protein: CASRGGQAGNQPQHF; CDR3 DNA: TGTGCCAGCAGAGGCGGACAGGCGGGGAATCAGCCCCAGCATTTT
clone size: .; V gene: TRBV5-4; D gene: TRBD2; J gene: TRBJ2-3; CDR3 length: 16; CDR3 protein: CVSSIGTSGRLDTQYF; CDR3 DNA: TGTGTCAGCAGCATAGGGACTAGCGGGAGGTTAGATACGCAGTATTTT
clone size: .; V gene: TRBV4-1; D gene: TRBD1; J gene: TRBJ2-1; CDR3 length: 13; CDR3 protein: CASSQPDRARQFF; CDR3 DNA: TGCGCCAGCAGCCAACCCGACAGGGCAAGGCAGTTCTTC
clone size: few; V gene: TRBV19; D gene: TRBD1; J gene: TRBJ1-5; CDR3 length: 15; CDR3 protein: CASRPTGAPNQPQHF; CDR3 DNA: TGTGCCAGTAGACCGACAGGGGCCCCCAATCAGCCCCAGCATTTT
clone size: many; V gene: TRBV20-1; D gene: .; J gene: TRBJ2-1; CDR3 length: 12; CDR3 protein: CSARPSPNEQFF; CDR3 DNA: TGCAGTGCTAGACCCTCACCCAATGAGCAGTTCTTC
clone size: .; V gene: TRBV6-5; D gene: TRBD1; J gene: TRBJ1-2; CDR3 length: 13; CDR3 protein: CASSFGQGGRYTF; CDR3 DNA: TGTGCCAGCAGTTTTGGACAGGGAGGTCGATACACCTTC
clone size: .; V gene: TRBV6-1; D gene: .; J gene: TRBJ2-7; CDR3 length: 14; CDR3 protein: CASKYQGSLYEQYF; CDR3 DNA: TGTGCCAGCAAATACCAGGGTTCTCTTTACGAGCAGTACTTC
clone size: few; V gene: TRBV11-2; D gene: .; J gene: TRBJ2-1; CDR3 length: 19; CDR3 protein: CASTGVPTQPGLAYNEQFF; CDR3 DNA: TGTGCCAGCACCGGTGTCCCTACTCAACCGGGACTGGCCTACAATGAGCAGTTCTTC
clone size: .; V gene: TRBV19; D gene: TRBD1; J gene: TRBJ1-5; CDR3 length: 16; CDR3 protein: CASSRDSRYSNQPQHF; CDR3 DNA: TGTGCCAGTAGTAGGGACAGCCGATATAGCAATCAGCCCCAGCATTTT
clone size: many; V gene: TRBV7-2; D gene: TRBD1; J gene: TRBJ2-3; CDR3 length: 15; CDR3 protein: CASSETGGKGDTQYF; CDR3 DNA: TGTGCCAGCAGCGAGACAGGGGGCAAAGGAGATACGCAGTATTTT
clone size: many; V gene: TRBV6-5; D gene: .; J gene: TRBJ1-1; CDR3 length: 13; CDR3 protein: CASRDSTNTEAFF; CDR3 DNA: TGTGCCAGCAGGGACTCGACGAACACTGAAGCTTTCTTT
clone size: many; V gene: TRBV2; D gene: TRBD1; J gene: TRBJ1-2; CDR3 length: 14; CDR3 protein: CASSGQGENYGYTF; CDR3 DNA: TGTGCCAGCAGTGGACAGGGCGAGAACTATGGCTACACCTTC
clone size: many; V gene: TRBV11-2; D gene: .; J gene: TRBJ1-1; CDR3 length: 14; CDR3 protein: CASSLEPRNTEAFF; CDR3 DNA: TGTGCCAGCAGCTTAGAACCGAGGAACACTGAAGCTTTCTTT
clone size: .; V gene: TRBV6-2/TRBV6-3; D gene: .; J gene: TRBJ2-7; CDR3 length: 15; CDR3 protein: CASTPPGGTGREQYF; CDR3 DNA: TGTGCCAGCACTCCTCCGGGGGGGACAGGGCGAGAGCAGTACTTC
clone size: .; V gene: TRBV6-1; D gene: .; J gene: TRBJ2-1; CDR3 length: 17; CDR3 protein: CASSEDLSGNHYNEQFF; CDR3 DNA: TGTGCCAGCAGTGAAGACCTTTCAGGGAACCATTACAATGAGCAGTTCTTC
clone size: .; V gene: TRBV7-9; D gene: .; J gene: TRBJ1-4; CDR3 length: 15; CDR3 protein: CASSLEEAANEKLFF; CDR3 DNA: TGTGCCAGCAGCTTAGAAGAAGCAGCTAATGAAAAACTGTTTTTT
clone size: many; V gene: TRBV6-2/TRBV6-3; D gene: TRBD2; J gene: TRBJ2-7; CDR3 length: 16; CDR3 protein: CASSFGTSPLPLEQYF; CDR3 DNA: TGTGCCAGCAGTTTTGGGACTAGTCCCCTCCCCCTCGAGCAGTACTTC
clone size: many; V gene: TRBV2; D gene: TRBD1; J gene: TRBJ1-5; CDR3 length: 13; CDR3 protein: CASSDRAYQPQHF; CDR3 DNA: TGTGCCAGCAGCGACAGGGCATATCAGCCCCAGCATTTT
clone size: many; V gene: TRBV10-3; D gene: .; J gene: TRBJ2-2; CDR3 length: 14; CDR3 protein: CAISESMSRGELFF; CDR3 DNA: TGTGCCATCAGTGAGTCGATGTCCCGGGGGGAGCTGTTTTTT
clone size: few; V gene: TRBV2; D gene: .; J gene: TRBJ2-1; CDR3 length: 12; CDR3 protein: CASSEVAEEQFF; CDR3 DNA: TGTGCCAGCAGTGAAGTGGCTGAAGAGCAGTTCTTC
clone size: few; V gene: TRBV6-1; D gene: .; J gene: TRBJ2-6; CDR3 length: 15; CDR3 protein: CASSEALSGANVLTF; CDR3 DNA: TGTGCCAGCAGTGAAGCATTGTCCGGGGCCAACGTCCTGACTTTC
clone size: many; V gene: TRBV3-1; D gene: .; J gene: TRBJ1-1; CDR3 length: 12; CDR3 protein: CASSQEVTEAFF; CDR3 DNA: TGTGCCAGCAGCCAAGAGGTCACTGAAGCTTTCTTT
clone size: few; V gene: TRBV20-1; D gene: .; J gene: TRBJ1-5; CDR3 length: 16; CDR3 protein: CSARDRGRTSNQPQHF; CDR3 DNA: TGCAGTGCTAGAGATCGTGGCCGAACCAGCAATCAGCCCCAGCATTTT
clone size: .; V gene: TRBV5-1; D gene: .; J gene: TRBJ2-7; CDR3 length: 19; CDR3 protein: CASSPVGGPALSSSYEQYF; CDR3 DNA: TGCGCCAGCAGCCCGGTGGGGGGCCCGGCGCTGAGCTCCTCCTACGAGCAGTACTTC
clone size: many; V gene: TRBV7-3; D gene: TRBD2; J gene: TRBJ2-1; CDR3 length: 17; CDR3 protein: CASSLRASGSGGDEQFF; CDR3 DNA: TGTGCCAGCAGCTTACGGGCTAGCGGGAGCGGGGGGGATGAGCAGTTCTTC